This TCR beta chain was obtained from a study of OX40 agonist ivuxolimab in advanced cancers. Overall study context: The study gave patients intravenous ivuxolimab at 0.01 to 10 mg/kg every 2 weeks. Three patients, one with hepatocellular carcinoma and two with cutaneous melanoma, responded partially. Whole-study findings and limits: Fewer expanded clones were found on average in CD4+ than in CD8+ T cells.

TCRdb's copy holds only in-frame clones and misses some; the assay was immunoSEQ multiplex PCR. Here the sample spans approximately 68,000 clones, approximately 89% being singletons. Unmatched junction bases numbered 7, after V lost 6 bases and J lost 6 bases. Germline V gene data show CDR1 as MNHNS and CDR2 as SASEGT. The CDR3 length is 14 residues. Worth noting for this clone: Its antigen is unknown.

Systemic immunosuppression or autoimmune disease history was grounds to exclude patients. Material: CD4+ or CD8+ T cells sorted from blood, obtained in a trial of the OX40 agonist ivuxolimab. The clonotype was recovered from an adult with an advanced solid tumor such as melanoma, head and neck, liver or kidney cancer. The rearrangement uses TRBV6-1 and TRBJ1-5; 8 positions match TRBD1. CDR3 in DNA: TGTGCCAGCAGCACGGACAGGGCTGGTCAGCCCCAGCATTTT. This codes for CASSTDRAGQPQHF.